This T cell receptor beta chain was profiled in a study of cytotoxic CD8 clonotypes in ibrutinib-treated CLL. Study-level background: After median about 69 months, around 15 stayed in remission, about 12 progressed; responses around 24 partial, 2 complete. Findings of the study overall: Clonotypes that were public were uncommon, and they contracted or stayed stable on treatment. Clonality climbed at ibrutinib response, then dropped toward baseline at progression. Clonality measured at baseline exceeded age-matched healthy donors, tracking circulating CD8+ T-cell counts.

The repertoire was sequenced with immunoSEQ multiplex PCR; TCRdb's copy has only in-frame clones and lacks some. This sample has about 85,000 clones; around 75% occur once, and the top ten carry approximately 5%. As regards this clone: Its antigen is as yet unknown.

Looked up from germline, CDR1 is SGHNT and CDR2 is YENEEA. There are 13 residues in the CDR3. Between the trimmed V and J ends, which lost 3 bases and 4 bases, there was a span of 9 bases. This clonotype originated in a human donor with chronic lymphocytic leukemia. The chain uses TRBV11-3 and TRBJ1-1; D is unclear. Specimen: PBMCs, collected after 12 months of ibrutinib treatment. CDR3 amino acids: CASSLGRGTEAFF. In DNA form, the CDR3 reads TGTGCCAGCAGCTTGGGCCGGGGCACTGAAGCTTTCTTT.